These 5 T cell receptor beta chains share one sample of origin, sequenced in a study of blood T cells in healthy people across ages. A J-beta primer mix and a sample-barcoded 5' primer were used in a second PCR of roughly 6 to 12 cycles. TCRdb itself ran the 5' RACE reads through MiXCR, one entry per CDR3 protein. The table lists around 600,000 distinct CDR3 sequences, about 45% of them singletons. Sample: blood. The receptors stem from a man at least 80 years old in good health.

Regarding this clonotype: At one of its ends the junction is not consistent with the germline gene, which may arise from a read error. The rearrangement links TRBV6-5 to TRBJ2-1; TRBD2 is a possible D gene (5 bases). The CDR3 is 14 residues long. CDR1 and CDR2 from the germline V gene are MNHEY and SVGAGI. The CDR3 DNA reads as TGTGCCAGCAGTTACTCGACTAAGAACAACGAGCAGTTCTTC. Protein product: CASSYSTKNNEQFF.

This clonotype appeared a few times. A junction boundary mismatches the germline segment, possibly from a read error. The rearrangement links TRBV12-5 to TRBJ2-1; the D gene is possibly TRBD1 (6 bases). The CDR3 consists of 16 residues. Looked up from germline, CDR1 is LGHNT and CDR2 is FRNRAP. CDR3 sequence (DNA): TGTGCTAATGGTTTGGTCGAGGGGGATCCCTACAATGAGCAGTTCTTC. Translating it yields CANGLVEGDPYNEQFF.

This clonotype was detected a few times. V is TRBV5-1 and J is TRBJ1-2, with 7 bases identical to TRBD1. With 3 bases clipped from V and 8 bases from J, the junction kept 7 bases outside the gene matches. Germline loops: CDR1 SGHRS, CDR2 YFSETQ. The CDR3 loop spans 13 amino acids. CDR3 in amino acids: CASSSGQAIGYTF. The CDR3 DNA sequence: TGCGCCAGCAGCTCCGGACAGGCTATCGGCTACACCTTC.

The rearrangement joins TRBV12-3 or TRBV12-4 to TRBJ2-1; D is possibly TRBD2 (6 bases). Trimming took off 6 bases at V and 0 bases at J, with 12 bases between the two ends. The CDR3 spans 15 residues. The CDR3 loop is CASRNPSASYNEQFF. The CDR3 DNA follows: TGTGCCAGCAGAAATCCTAGCGCCTCCTACAATGAGCAGTTCTTC.

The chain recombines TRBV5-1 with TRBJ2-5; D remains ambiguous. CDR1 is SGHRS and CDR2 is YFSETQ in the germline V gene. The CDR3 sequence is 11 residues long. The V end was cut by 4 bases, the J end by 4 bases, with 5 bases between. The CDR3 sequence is CASSRLETQYF. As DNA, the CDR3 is TGCGCCAGCAGCAGACTAGAGACCCAGTACTTC.